This entry features one T cell receptor beta chain sequence. Since a much larger clone is just one base distant, this may be a read error. MiXCR was run by TCRdb on the reads, yielding one entry per CDR3 protein. The profile covers a few hundred thousand distinct CDR3 sequences, with roughly a sixth appearing a single time and 12% taken by the ten largest. This record comes from a study of T cell repertoires in cytomegalovirus infection. Per germline, CDR1 SGHTA and CDR2 FQGNSA. The CDR3 is 16 residues long. J lost 4 bases, V lost 5 bases, and 8 bases had no gene match. The sequence was obtained from a human donor in good health (CMV status not recorded). Some clones in this sample may be carry-over from other donors' samples. The sample was PBMCs. The genes are TRBV7-2 and TRBJ1-2; 12 nucleotides align to TRBD1. The CDR3 sequence is CASSPGGTGGSYGYTF. CDR3 in DNA: TGTGCCAGCAGCCCAGGCGGGACAGGGGGCTCCTATGGCTACACCTTC.